Listed below are T cell receptor beta chains from one sample, sequenced in a study of cytomegalovirus exposure and HLA in healthy donors. Repertoires were generated with immunoSEQ multiplex PCR, while TCRdb's copy carries only in-frame clones and drops some. The sample carries approximately 150,000 clones, 75% to 85% recorded once. Source material: PBMCs. The receptors derive from a woman aged 30 to 39 in good health and CMV-seropositive. Each CDR3 is given with its conserved first and last residue. Each record gives: J gene, D gene, clone size, V gene, CDR3 protein, CDR3 DNA. The D gene is left open where the match is weak. Expanded clones are given a class, and other clones once, few, many or no size at all.

TRBJ2-3 | TRBD2 | once | TRBV11-2 | CASSQQLAGGFRTDTQYF | TGTGCCAGCAGCCAGCAACTAGCGGGAGGCTTTCGTACAGATACGCAGTATTTT
TRBJ2-7 | . | . | TRBV5-4 | CASSLDRYYEQYF | TGTGCCAGCAGCTTGGACAGGTACTACGAGCAGTACTTC
TRBJ1-3 | TRBD1 | . | TRBV6-1 | CASSETGQGSPGYF | TGTGCCAGCAGTGAGACGGGACAGGGGTCCCCCGGATATTTT
TRBJ2-5 | TRBD2 | . | TRBV5-4 | CASSTGLAGGQETQYF | TGTGCCAGCAGCACCGGGCTAGCGGGAGGACAAGAGACCCAGTACTTC
TRBJ2-3 | . | . | TRBV9 | CASSVEGSKTDTQYF | TGTGCCAGCAGCGTAGAGGGGTCTAAGACAGATACGCAGTATTTT
TRBJ2-1 | . | . | TRBV7-9 | CASSPKVRLGNEQFF | TGTGCCAGCAGCCCCAAGGTGCGGTTGGGCAATGAGCAGTTCTTC
TRBJ2-7 | TRBD2 | . | TRBV11-2 | CASSLLAGGQDEQYF | TGTGCCAGCAGCCTACTAGCGGGAGGGCAGGACGAGCAGTACTTC
TRBJ2-1 | TRBD2 | . | TRBV11-2 | CASSLDPSGRNEQFF | TGTGCCAGCAGCTTAGACCCTAGCGGGAGGAATGAGCAGTTCTTC
TRBJ2-2 | TRBD1 | . | TRBV5-1 | CASSLGQGASGELFF | TGCGCCAGCAGCTTGGGACAGGGGGCTTCCGGGGAGCTGTTTTTT
TRBJ1-1 | . | . | TRBV4-1 | CASSQADSSGAFF | TGCGCCAGCAGCCAAGCGGACAGTTCGGGGGCTTTCTTT
TRBJ2-1 | TRBD2 | . | TRBV7-2 | CASSLAWVAGGIEQFF | TGTGCCAGCAGCTTAGCGTGGGTAGCGGGAGGTATTGAGCAGTTCTTC
TRBJ2-3 | TRBD1 | . | TRBV19 | CASSGTGEDTQYF | TGTGCCAGTAGTGGGACAGGGGAGGATACGCAGTATTTT
TRBJ1-1 | . | . | TRBV9 | CASSVWTAGEMNTEAFF | TGTGCCAGCAGCGTATGGACTGCGGGTGAAATGAACACTGAAGCTTTCTTT
TRBJ2-7 | TRBD2 | . | TRBV11-3 | CASSTGLAGYSYEQYF | TGTGCCAGCAGCACGGGACTAGCGGGTTACTCCTACGAGCAGTACTTC
TRBJ2-5 | TRBD2 | . | TRBV29-1 | CSVAGTSEEETQYF | TGCAGCGTAGCCGGGACTAGCGAGGAAGAGACCCAGTACTTC
TRBJ2-3 | TRBD2 | . | TRBV5-4 | CASRTRTSGISDTQYF | TGTGCCAGCAGAACCCGGACTAGCGGGATTTCAGATACGCAGTATTTT
TRBJ2-3 | TRBD2 | . | TRBV30 | CAWSLAGVDTQYF | TGTGCCTGGTCACTAGCGGGAGTAGATACGCAGTATTTT
TRBJ2-7 | . | . | TRBV5-1 | CASSFSGDGASYEQYF | TGCGCCAGCAGCTTTTCAGGGGACGGGGCCTCCTACGAGCAGTACTTC
TRBJ2-3 | . | few | TRBV5-1 | CASSPRDTGTDTQYF | TGCGCCAGCAGCCCTAGGGACACCGGCACAGATACGCAGTATTTT
TRBJ2-7 | . | few | TRBV7-2 | CASRPTSIYEQYF | TGTGCCAGCAGACCAACTAGTATCTACGAGCAGTACTTC
TRBJ2-4 | . | . | TRBV6-1 | CASSDRTALQYF | TGTGCCAGCAGTGATCGGACAGCCCTTCAGTACTTC
TRBJ1-2 | TRBD1 | once | TRBV5-1 | CASRPPRTGSVMILGYTF | TGCGCCAGCCGACCCCCGAGGACAGGGTCCGTTATGATTCTGGGCTACACCTTC
TRBJ2-2 | . | . | TRBV27 | CASSFRAGELFF | TGTGCCAGCAGTTTCAGGGCCGGGGAGCTGTTTTTT
TRBJ2-1 | . | once | TRBV7-2 | CASSLAQSGRYNEQFF | TGTGCCAGCAGCTTAGCTCAGAGCGGACGTTACAATGAGCAGTTCTTC
TRBJ2-1 | TRBD2 | . | TRBV7-3 | CASSMGGGAPEQFF | TGTGCCAGCAGCATGGGGGGAGGGGCTCCTGAGCAGTTCTTC
TRBJ1-2 | TRBD1 | . | TRBV18 | CASSPRDSREGYTF | TGTGCCAGCTCACCACGGGACAGCCGGGAGGGCTACACCTTC